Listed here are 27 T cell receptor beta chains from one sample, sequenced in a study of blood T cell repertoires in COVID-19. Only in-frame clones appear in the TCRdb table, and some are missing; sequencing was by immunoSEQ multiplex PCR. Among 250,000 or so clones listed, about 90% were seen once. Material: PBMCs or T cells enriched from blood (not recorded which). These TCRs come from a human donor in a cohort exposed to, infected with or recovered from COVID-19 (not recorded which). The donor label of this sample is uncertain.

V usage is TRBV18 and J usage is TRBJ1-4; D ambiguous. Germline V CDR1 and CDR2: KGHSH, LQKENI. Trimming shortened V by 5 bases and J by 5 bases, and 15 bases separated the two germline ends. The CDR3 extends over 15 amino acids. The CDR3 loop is CASSTTGIANEKLFF. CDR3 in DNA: TGTGCCAGCTCAACAACGGGCATAGCGAATGAAAAACTGTTTTTT.

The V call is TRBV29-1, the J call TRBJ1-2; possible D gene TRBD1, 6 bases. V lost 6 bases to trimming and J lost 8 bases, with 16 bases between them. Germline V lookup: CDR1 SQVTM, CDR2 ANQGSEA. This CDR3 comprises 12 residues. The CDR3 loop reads CSVWGGQTGYTF. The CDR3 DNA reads TGCAGCGTCTGGGGTGGACAGACCGGCTACACCTTC. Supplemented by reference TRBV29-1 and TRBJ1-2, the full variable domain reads SAVISQKPSRDICQRGTSLTIQCQVDSQVTMMFWYRQQPGQSLTLIATANQGSEATYESGFVIDKFPISRPNLTFSTLTVSNMSPEDSSIYLCSVWGGQTGYTFGSGTRLTVV.

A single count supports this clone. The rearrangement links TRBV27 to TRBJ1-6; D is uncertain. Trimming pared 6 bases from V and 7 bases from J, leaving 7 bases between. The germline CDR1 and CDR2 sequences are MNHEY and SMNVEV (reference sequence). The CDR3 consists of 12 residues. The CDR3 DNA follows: TGTGCCAGCAGGTTGAGCAATTCACCCCTCCACTTT. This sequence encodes CASRLSNSPLHF.

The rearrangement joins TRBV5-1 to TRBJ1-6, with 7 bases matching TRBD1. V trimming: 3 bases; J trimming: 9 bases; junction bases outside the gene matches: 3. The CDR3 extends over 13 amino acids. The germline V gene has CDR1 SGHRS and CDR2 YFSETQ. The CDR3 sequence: CASSWTGGSPLHF. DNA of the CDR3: TGCGCCAGCAGCTGGACAGGAGGTTCACCCCTCCACTTT.

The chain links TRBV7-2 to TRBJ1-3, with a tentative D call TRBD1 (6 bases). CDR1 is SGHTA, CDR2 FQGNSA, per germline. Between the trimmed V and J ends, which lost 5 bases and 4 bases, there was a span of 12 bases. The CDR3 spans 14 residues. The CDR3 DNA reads TGTGCCAGCAGCCCAGGGCAGGGGGGAAACACCATATATTTT. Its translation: CASSPGQGGNTIYF.

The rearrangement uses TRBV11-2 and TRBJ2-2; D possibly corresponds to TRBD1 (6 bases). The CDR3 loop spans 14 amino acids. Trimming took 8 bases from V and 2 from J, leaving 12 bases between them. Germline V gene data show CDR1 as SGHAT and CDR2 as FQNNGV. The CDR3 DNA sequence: TGTGCCAGCGGGGGCAGGGGCAACACCGGGGAGCTGTTTTTT. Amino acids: CASGGRGNTGELFF.

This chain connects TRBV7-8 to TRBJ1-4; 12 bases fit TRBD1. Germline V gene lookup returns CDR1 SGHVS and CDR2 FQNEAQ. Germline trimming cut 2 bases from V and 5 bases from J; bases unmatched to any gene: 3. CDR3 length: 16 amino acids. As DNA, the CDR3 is TGTGCCAGCAGCTTAACGGGACAGGGGGCAAATGAAAAACTGTTTTTT. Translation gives CASSLTGQGANEKLFF. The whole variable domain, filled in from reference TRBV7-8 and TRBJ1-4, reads GAGVSQSPRYKVAKRGQDVALRCDPISGHVSLFWYQQALGQGPEFLTYFQNEAQLDKSGLPSDRFFAERPEGSVSTLKIQRTQQEDSAVYLCASSLTGQGANEKLFFGSGTQLSVL.

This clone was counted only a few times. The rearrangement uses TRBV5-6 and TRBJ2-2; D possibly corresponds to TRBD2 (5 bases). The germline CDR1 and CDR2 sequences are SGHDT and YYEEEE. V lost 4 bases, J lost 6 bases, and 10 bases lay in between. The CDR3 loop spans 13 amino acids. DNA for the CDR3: TGTGCCAGCAGCCTTAGCGCGGCCGGGGAGCTGTTTTTT. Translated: CASSLSAAGELFF.

The CDR3 coding sequence is TGTGCCAGCAGCTTGGAGGAGGGGCATGGGGAGACCCAGTACTTC. Translation: CASSLEEGHGETQYF. V and J are TRBV7-8 and TRBJ2-5, with D possibly TRBD2 on 6 matching bases. The V gene lost 3 bases and the J gene lost 5 bases, with 16 bases spanning the gap. CDR1 is SGHVS, CDR2 FQNEAQ, per germline. The CDR3 extends over 15 amino acids.

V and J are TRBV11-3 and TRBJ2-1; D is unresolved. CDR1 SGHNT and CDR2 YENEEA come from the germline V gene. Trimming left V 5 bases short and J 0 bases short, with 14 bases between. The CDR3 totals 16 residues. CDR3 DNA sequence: TGTGCCAGCAGCCACTACCTGGGTAGCTCCTACAATGAGCAGTTCTTC. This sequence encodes CASSHYLGSSYNEQFF.

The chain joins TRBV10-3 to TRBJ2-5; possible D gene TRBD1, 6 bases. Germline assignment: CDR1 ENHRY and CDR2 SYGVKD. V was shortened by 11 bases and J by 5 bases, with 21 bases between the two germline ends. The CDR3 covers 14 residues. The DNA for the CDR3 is TGTGCCGTCGGAGAGGGACAAATGGGGGAGACCCAGTACTTC. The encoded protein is CAVGEGQMGETQYF.

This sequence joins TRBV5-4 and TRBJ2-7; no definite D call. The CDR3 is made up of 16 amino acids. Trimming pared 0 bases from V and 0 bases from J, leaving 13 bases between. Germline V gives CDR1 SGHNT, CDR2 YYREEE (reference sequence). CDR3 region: CASSLVPQLSSYEQYF. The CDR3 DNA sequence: TGTGCCAGCAGCTTGGTACCCCAGTTAAGCTCCTACGAGCAGTACTTC.

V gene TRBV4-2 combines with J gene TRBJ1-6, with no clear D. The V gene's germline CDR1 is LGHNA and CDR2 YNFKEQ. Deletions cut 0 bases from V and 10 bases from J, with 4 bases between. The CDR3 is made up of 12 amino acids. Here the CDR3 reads CASSQDSSPLHF. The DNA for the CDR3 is TGTGCCAGCAGCCAAGATAGCTCACCCCTCCACTTT.

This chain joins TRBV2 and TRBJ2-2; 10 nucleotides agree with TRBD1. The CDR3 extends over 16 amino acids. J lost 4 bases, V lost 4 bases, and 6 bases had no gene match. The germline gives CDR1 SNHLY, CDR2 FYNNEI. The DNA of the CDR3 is TGTGCCAGCAGTGTCCGACAGGGGGCAATCACCGGGGAGCTGTTTTTT. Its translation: CASSVRQGAITGELFF.

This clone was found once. CDR3 nucleotides: TGTGCCAGCAGTTCACAGAGTTACGAGCAGTACTTC. Protein product: CASSSQSYEQYF. This rearrangement joins TRBV12-3 or TRBV12-4 to TRBJ2-7; D is undetermined. The CDR3 contains 12 residues. Trimming pared 4 bases from V and 4 bases from J, leaving 8 bases between.

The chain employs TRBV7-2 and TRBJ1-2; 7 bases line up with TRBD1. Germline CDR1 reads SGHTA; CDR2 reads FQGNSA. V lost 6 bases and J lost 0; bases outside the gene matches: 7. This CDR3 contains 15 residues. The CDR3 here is CASSPQGVPNYGYTF. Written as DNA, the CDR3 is TGTGCCAGCAGTCCCCAGGGGGTCCCTAACTATGGCTACACCTTC.

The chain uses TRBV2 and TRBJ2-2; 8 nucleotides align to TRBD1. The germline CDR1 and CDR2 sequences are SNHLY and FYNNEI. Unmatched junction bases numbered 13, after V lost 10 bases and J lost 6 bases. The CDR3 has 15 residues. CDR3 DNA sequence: TGTGCCACTAACCATGCGGGACAGGAGGCCGGGGAGCTGTTTTTT. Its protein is CATNHAGQEAGELFF.

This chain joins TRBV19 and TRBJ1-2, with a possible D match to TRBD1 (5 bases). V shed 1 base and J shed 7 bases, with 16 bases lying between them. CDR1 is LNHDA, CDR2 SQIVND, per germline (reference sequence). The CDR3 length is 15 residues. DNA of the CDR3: TGTGCCAGTAGTATAGGCGGGACGCCTGGAGGTGGCTACACCTTC. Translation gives CASSIGGTPGGGYTF. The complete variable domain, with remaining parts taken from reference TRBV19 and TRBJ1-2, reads DGGITQSPKYLFRKEGQNVTLSCEQNLNHDAMYWYRQDPGQGLRLIYYSQIVNDFQKGDIAEGYSVSREKKESFPLTVTSAQKNPTAFYLCASSIGGTPGGGYTFGSGTRLTVV.

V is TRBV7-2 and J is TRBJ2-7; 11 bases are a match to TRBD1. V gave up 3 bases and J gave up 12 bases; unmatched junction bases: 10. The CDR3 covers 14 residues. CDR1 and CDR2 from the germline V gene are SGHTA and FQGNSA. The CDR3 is CASSFDPGQGERYF. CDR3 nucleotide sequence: TGTGCCAGCAGCTTCGACCCGGGACAGGGGGAAAGGTACTTC.

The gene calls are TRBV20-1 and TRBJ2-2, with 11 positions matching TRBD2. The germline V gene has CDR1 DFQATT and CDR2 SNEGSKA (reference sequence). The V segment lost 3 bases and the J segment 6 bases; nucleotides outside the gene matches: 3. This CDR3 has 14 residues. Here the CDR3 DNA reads TGCAGTGCTAGTAGCGGGGGGGTTGCCGGGGAGCTGTTTTTT. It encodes CSASSGGVAGELFF.

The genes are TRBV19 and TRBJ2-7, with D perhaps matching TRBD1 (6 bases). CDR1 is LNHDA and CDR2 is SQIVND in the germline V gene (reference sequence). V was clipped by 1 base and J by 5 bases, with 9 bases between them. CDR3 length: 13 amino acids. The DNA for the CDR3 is TGTGCCAGTAGTATAGGGGGGCTAGACGAGCAGTACTTC. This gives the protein CASSIGGLDEQYF.

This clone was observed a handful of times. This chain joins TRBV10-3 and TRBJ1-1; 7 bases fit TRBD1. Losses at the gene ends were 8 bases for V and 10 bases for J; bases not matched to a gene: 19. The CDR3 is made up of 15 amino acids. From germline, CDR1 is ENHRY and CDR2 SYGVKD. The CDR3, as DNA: TGTGCCATCGGGACAGACCGGGGGCAGTCTGAAAGAGCTTTCTTT. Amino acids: CAIGTDRGQSERAFF.

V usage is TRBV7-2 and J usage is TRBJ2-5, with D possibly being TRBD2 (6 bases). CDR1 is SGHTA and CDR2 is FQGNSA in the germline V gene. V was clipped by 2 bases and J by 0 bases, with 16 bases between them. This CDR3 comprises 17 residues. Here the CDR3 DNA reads TGTGCCAGCAGCTTAACCGGGACTCGCGCGTACCAAGAGACCCAGTACTTC. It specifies CASSLTGTRAYQETQYF.

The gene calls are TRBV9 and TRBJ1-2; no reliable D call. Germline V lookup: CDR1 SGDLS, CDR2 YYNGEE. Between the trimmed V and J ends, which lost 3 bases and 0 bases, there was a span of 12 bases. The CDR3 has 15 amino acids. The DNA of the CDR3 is TGTGCCAGCAGCGGGAGGCTAGAAGCTAACTATGGCTACACCTTC. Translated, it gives CASSGRLEANYGYTF. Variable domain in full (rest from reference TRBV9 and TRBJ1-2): DSGVTQTPKHLITATGQRVTLRCSPRSGDLSVYWYQQSLDQGLQFLIQYYNGEERAKGNILERFSAQQFPDLHSELNLSSLELGDSALYFCASSGRLEANYGYTFGSGTRLTVV.

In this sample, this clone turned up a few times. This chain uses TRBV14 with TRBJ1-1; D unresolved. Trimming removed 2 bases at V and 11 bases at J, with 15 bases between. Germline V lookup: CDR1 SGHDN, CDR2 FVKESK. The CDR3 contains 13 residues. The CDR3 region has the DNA TGTGCCAGCAGCCAACTGGGCCTTAATACGGCTTTCTTT. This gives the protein CASSQLGLNTAFF. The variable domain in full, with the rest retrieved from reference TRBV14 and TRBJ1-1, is EAGVTQFPSHSVIEKGQTVTLRCDPISGHDNLYWYRRVMGKEIKFLLHFVKESKQDESGMPNNRFLAERTGGTYSTLKVQPAELEDSGVYFCASSQLGLNTAFFGQGTRLTVV.

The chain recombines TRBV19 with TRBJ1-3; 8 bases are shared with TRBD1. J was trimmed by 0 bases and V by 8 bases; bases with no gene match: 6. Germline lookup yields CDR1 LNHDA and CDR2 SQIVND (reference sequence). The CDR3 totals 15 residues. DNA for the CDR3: TGTGCCAGTGGACAGGGCGGGTTCTCTGGAAACACCATATATTTT. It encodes CASGQGGFSGNTIYF. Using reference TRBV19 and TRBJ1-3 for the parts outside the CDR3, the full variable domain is DGGITQSPKYLFRKEGQNVTLSCEQNLNHDAMYWYRQDPGQGLRLIYYSQIVNDFQKGDIAEGYSVSREKKESFPLTVTSAQKNPTAFYLCASGQGGFSGNTIYFGEGSWLTVV.

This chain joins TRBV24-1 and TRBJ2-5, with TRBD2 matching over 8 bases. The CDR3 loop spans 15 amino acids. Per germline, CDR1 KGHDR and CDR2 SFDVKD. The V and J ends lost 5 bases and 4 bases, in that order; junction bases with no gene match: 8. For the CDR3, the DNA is TGTGCCACCAGTGCCGCAAGCCGGGGGGGAGAGACCCAGTACTTC. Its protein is CATSAASRGGETQYF.